The 30 T cell receptor beta chains given below trace back to one sample, sequenced in a study of blood T cells in healthy people across ages. Next came a second PCR, run for about 7 to 12 cycles, which used a sample-barcoded 5' primer along with a J-beta primer mix. In TCRdb, the 5' RACE reads were re-called with MiXCR into one record per CDR3 protein. The sample shows 660,000 or so distinct CDR3 sequences, roughly 53% of them seen only once. Sequenced input: blood. The receptor set was obtained from a man aged 55 to 70 in good health.

This clonotype has more than one count but fewer than ten. This CDR3 is CAISDGSGMYF. The CDR3 DNA sequence: TGTGCCATCAGTGACGGGTCAGGGATGTACTTC. The chain recombines TRBV10-3 with TRBJ2-7, with a possible D match to TRBD1 (5 bases). Germline-derived CDR1 and CDR2 are ENHRY and SYGVKD. Trimming left V 3 bases short and J 12 bases short, with 12 bases between. This CDR3 is built from 11 residues.

The gene calls are TRBV2 and TRBJ1-6, with 7 positions matching TRBD1. The CDR3 is 15 amino acids. Looked up from germline, CDR1 is SNHLY and CDR2 is FYNNEI. The trim removed 7 bases at V and 9 bases at J, leaving 12 bases unmatched. The CDR3 DNA follows: TGTGCCAGCACCCTGGGGGACAGCCTGAGTTCACCCCTCCACTTT. Encoded protein: CASTLGDSLSSPLHF.

The chain recombines TRBV6-6 with TRBJ2-1; 8 bases agree with TRBD1. The CDR3 contains 16 residues. J gave up 4 bases and V 3 bases, and 8 bases lay outside the gene matches. Germline assignment: CDR1 MNHNY and CDR2 SVGAGI (reference sequence). CDR3 in amino acids: CASSYPTGEAYNEQFF. The CDR3, as DNA: TGTGCCAGCAGTTATCCGACAGGGGAGGCGTACAATGAGCAGTTCTTC.

The chain is built from TRBV3-1 and TRBJ2-3; a possible D gene is TRBD2 (5 bases). This CDR3 region has 15 residues. Trimming removed 0 bases at V and 2 bases at J, with 9 bases between. Looked up from germline, CDR1 is LGHDT and CDR2 is YNNKEL (reference sequence). CDR3 residues: CASSQDGLITDTQYF. The CDR3 nucleotides are TGTGCCAGCAGCCAAGACGGACTCATCACAGATACGCAGTATTTT.

The CDR3 DNA reads TGTGCCACCAGCAGAGGGGACAGTCCTAACTATGGCTACACCTTC. Translation: CATSRGDSPNYGYTF. This sequence joins TRBV15 and TRBJ1-2, with 7 bases aligning to TRBD1. The CDR3 is made up of 15 amino acids. J was trimmed by 0 bases and V by 1 base; bases with no gene match: 2. From germline, CDR1 is LNHNV and CDR2 YYDKDF (reference sequence).

This clonotype was detected a few times. CDR3 DNA: TGTGCCAGCAGCTTACATCGGGACACTGAAGCTTTCTTT. It translates to CASSLHRDTEAFF. The chain uses TRBV7-2 and TRBJ1-1; unclear D gene. CDR1 and CDR2 from the germline V gene are SGHTA and FQGNSA. Trimming took off 2 bases at V and 3 bases at J, with 7 bases between the two ends. The CDR3 runs to 13 residues.

The gene calls are TRBV7-8 and TRBJ1-1, with D uncertain. Germline CDR1 reads SGHVS; CDR2 reads FQNEAQ. The V and J ends lost 4 bases and 4 bases respectively, with 4 bases between them. The CDR3 runs 11 residues. The CDR3 nucleotides are TGTGCCAGCAGCTCAATCACTGAAGCTTTCTTT. As protein: CASSSITEAFF.

V usage is TRBV5-1 and J usage is TRBJ2-7, with 12 nucleotides matching TRBD1. The CDR3 spans 15 residues. Per the germline V gene, CDR1 is SGHRS and CDR2 is YFSETQ. V gave up 3 bases and J gave up 7 bases; unmatched junction bases: 8. CDR3 amino acids: CASSWGQGAKNEQYF. In DNA form, the CDR3 reads TGCGCCAGCAGCTGGGGACAGGGGGCCAAGAATGAGCAGTACTTC.

V and J are TRBV13 and TRBJ1-3, with D unresolved. V dropped 5 bases and J dropped 12 bases, with 14 bases sitting between them. The CDR3 contains 12 residues. Germline V gene sequence: CDR1 PRHDT, CDR2 FYEKMQ (reference sequence). Here the CDR3 DNA reads TGTGCCAGCAGCACGGACGGACCCCTCATATATTTT. Translating gives CASSTDGPLIYF.

In its sample, this clonotype was seen a few times. V usage is TRBV29-1 and J usage is TRBJ2-1, with 7 bases that match TRBD1. CDR1 SQVTM and CDR2 ANQGSEA come from the germline V gene. This CDR3 has 14 residues. Germline trimming cut 0 bases from V and 3 bases from J; bases unmatched to any gene: 2. This chain's CDR3 is CSVEEAGGYNEQFF. CDR3 sequence (DNA): TGCAGCGTTGAAGAGGCAGGGGGCTACAATGAGCAGTTCTTC.

Concerning this clonotype itself: Mismatch with germline at one junction end may stem from a read error. The rearrangement joins TRBV6-2 or TRBV6-3 to TRBJ2-7; the D is unclear. The end of the DNA is better explained by TRBJ2-5, so the J call may be wrong. This CDR3 spans 14 amino acids. Germline lookup yields CDR1 MNHEY and CDR2 SVGEGT. The CDR3 sequence: CAGSYSREGETQYF. DNA for the CDR3: TGTGCCGGCAGTTACTCGAGAGAAGGAGAGACCCAGTACTTC.

The chain carries TRBV29-1 and TRBJ1-2; no clear D gene. Germline V gene lookup returns CDR1 SQVTM and CDR2 ANQGSEA. The CDR3 runs to 14 residues. V dropped 5 bases and J dropped 8 bases, with 21 bases sitting between them. CDR3 loop: CSVHPRRGIDGYTF. The CDR3 DNA is TGCAGCGTTCACCCGAGGCGGGGTATCGACGGCTACACCTTC.

The chain carries TRBV15 and TRBJ2-1; 7 nucleotides match TRBD1. CDR1 LNHNV and CDR2 YYDKDF come from the germline V gene (reference sequence). Trimming at V came to 1 base and at J to 7 bases, leaving 7 bases not matched to a gene. The CDR3 is made up of 15 amino acids. For the CDR3, the DNA is TGTGCCACCAGCAGAGGAGGGGGCTGGGGAAATGAGCAGTTCTTC. It yields the protein CATSRGGGWGNEQFF.

The chain recombines TRBV4-1 with TRBJ1-4; 9 positions agree with TRBD1. The V segment lost 3 bases and the J segment 5 bases; nucleotides outside the gene matches: 7. In germline, CDR1 is MGHRA, CDR2 YSYEKL. CDR3 length: 16 residues. The CDR3: CASSQAPTGGNEKLFF. The CDR3 bases are TGCGCCAGCAGCCAGGCCCCGACAGGGGGAAATGAAAAACTGTTTTTT.

This clonotype turned up a few times. The CDR3 DNA reads TGTGCCAGCAGCCAAGGGGGGGGACACAATGAGCAGTTCTTC. It translates to CASSQGGGHNEQFF. The chain recombines TRBV3-1 with TRBJ2-1, with 7 bases fitting TRBD2. J was trimmed by 5 bases and V by 1 base; bases with no gene match: 2. The CDR3 is made up of 14 amino acids. Germline CDR1 is LGHDT and CDR2 is YNNKEL (reference sequence).

The gene calls are TRBV2 and TRBJ2-4; TRBD1 matches at 9 bases. The better agreement between TRBJ2-7 and the DNA end casts doubt on the J call. Germline loops: CDR1 SNHLY, CDR2 FYNNEI. The CDR3 contains 18 residues. The CDR3 DNA is TGTGCCAGCAGTGAGGACTCCCGGGACAGGGTTTGGGCGAACGAGCAGTACTTC. Protein sequence: CASSEDSRDRVWANEQYF.

The chain recombines TRBV9 with TRBJ2-3, with D tentatively TRBD2 (6 bases). The CDR3 totals 15 residues. Trimming pared 0 bases from V and 4 bases from J, leaving 12 bases between. The germline V gene has CDR1 SGDLS and CDR2 YYNGEE. In DNA, the CDR3 is TGTGCCAGCAGCGTAGGGGAGGTCCGGGCAGATACGCAGTATTTT. It codes for CASSVGEVRADTQYF.

This clonotype was seen a handful of times. The chain couples TRBV15 to TRBJ2-5; 8 positions agree with TRBD2. V shed 5 bases, J shed 4 bases, and the junction held 9 bases outside the gene matches. This CDR3 is built from 15 residues. CDR1 is LNHNV and CDR2 is YYDKDF in the germline V gene (reference sequence). The CDR3 spells CATSLPLAAGETQYF. CDR3 in DNA: TGTGCCACCAGCCTTCCACTAGCGGCGGGAGAGACCCAGTACTTC.

The chain recombines TRBV18 with TRBJ1-2; no clear D gene. CDR1 and CDR2 (germline): KGHSH, LQKENI. CDR3 length: 16 residues. Trimming took off 6 bases at V and 4 bases at J, with 21 bases between the two ends. CDR3 coding DNA: TGTGCCAGCTCCCCTCCGGGCGTCCAACTCTTCTATGGCTACACCTTC. Amino acids: CASSPPGVQLFYGYTF. Looking up the rest from reference TRBV18 and TRBJ1-2 gives the full variable domain: NAGVMQNPRHLVRRRGQEARLRCSPMKGHSHVYWYRQLPEEGLKFMVYLQKENIIDESGMPKERFSAEFPKEGPSILRIQQVVRGDSAAYFCASSPPGVQLFYGYTFGSGTRLTVV.

This clonotype was picked up a small number of times. V and J are TRBV28 and TRBJ2-3; D tentatively reads TRBD1 or TRBD2 (5 bases each). The V end was cut by 3 bases, the J end by 6 bases, with 10 bases between. The CDR3 runs 13 residues. Germline lookup yields CDR1 MDHEN and CDR2 SYDVKM. The CDR3 loop reads CASSFQGRDTQYF. The CDR3 DNA follows: TGTGCCAGCAGTTTTCAGGGACGGGATACGCAGTATTTT.

The genes are TRBV21-1 and TRBJ2-7; the table assigns TRBD1, which was not confirmed against the DNA. TRBV21-1 is marked as a pseudogene. The CDR3 runs to 17 residues. CDR3 DNA sequence: TGTGCCAGCACCTCGTCCCGGGACATTGCCGGGGTCTACGAGCAGTACTTC. Translation: CASTSSRDIAGVYEQYF.

This chain joins TRBV7-9 and TRBJ2-1; TRBD2 aligns across 9 bases. The CDR3 totals 16 residues. CDR1 and CDR2 (germline): SEHNR, FQNEAQ (reference sequence). V trimming: 5 bases; J trimming: 0 bases; junction bases outside the gene matches: 5. The CDR3, as DNA: TGTGCCAGCAGCATTTATAGCGGGAGCTCCTACAATGAGCAGTTCTTC. Protein sequence: CASSIYSGSSYNEQFF.

CDR3 DNA sequence: TGTGCCAGCAGCCACGTCGGGACGATGGCAGATACGCAGTATTTT. Residues: CASSHVGTMADTQYF. The gene calls are TRBV3-1 and TRBJ2-3, with D perhaps TRBD1 or TRBD2 (5 bases each). This CDR3 spans 15 amino acids. V lost 3 bases, J lost 4 bases, and 14 bases lay in between. Looked up from germline, CDR1 is LGHDT and CDR2 is YNNKEL (reference sequence).

The rearrangement uses TRBV6-1 and TRBJ2-1; tentatively, D is TRBD1 or TRBD2 (6 bases each). V was pared by 2 bases and J by 0 bases, with 11 bases between. This CDR3 has 16 residues. Germline V gene data show CDR1 as MNHNS and CDR2 as SASEGT. The CDR3 DNA sequence: TGTGCCAGCAGTGAATTAGGAGGGGGCTCCTACAATGAGCAGTTCTTC. Its translation is CASSELGGGSYNEQFF.

This clonotype has more than one count but fewer than ten. J is TRBJ2-1 and V is TRBV20-1; 12 bases agree with TRBD1. Gene TRBJ2-7 matches the end of the DNA better, so the J call may be wrong. The CDR3 has 14 amino acids. CDR1 DFQATT and CDR2 SNEGSKA come from the germline V gene (reference sequence). The DNA of the CDR3 is TGCAGTGCTAGTAGGGACAGGGGGCCTAACGAGCAGTACTTC. It codes for CSASRDRGPNEQYF.

The genes are TRBV2 and TRBJ2-1, with D perhaps TRBD1 (5 bases). Germline assignment: CDR1 SNHLY and CDR2 FYNNEI. The CDR3 is 15 residues long. Trimming removed 2 bases from V and 7 bases from J, with 15 bases in between. Here the CDR3 DNA reads TGTGCCAGCAGTGAACAGGGCAGGGTAGGAAATGAGCAGTTCTTC. Encoded protein: CASSEQGRVGNEQFF.

This clonotype was counted at least ten times. The rearrangement joins TRBV5-1 to TRBJ2-5, with TRBD2 matching 15 bases. With V trimmed by 3 bases and J by 4 bases, 4 bases remained unmatched. The CDR3 consists of 16 residues. The germline CDR1 and CDR2 sequences are SGHRS and YFSETQ. CDR3 protein: CASSSRTSGGAETQYF. Written as DNA, the CDR3 is TGCGCCAGCAGCTCCAGGACTAGCGGGGGGGCAGAGACCCAGTACTTC.

V and J are TRBV6-2 or TRBV6-3 and TRBJ2-6; no clear D. The CDR3 is made up of 15 amino acids. The V end was cut by 8 bases, the J end by 3 bases, with 14 bases between. CDR1 is MNHEY, CDR2 SVGEGT, per germline. The CDR3 loop is CASHTRGYGANVLTF. The CDR3 nucleotides read TGTGCCAGCCATACACGAGGCTATGGGGCCAACGTCCTGACTTTC.

The chain uses TRBV6-4 and TRBJ2-1; TRBD1 matches 9 bases. This CDR3 contains 14 residues. J lost 9 bases, V lost 5 bases, and 8 bases had no gene match. In germline, CDR1 is MRHNA, CDR2 SNTAGT. The CDR3 spells CASSPGDRVSEQFF. CDR3 nucleotides: TGTGCCAGCAGTCCCGGGGACAGGGTTAGTGAGCAGTTCTTC.

This clonotype has just a few counts. The V gene is TRBV2, the J gene TRBJ2-1; D is tentatively TRBD1 or TRBD2 (5 bases each). Looked up from germline, CDR1 is SNHLY and CDR2 is FYNNEI. There are 15 residues in the CDR3. The ends were cut back, 7 bases at V and 0 bases at J, with 13 bases in the middle. The CDR3 DNA reads TGTGCCAGCACCGAGGGGAGAAGCTCCTACAATGAGCAGTTCTTC. The encoded protein is CASTEGRSSYNEQFF.